This entry lists 18 T cell receptor beta chains sequenced from one sample in a study of human thymus T cells. Thymus was obtained from resections taken during corrective heart surgery. Produced via immunoSEQ multiplex PCR; TCRdb's table is partial and in-frame only. This sample carries tens of thousands of clones, roughly 94% of them seen once, and the ten largest clones take 0.034%. Sequencing was performed on thymus tissue. The receptors were sampled from a girl under two years old with a congenital heart defect but otherwise immunologically healthy.

The chain couples TRBV5-4 to TRBJ2-5, with a possible D match to TRBD2 (6 bases). The V gene's germline CDR1 is SGHNT and CDR2 YYREEE (reference sequence). The V end was cut by 1 base, the J end by 1 base, with 11 bases between. The CDR3 totals 15 residues. The CDR3 DNA reads TGTGCCAGCAGCTTGTTGGCGGGAAGCCAAGAGACCCAGTACTTC. Amino acids: CASSLLAGSQETQYF.

The J gene is TRBJ2-1, the V gene TRBV9; tentative D call: TRBD2 (5 bases). The V gene lost 1 base and the J gene lost 7 bases, with 21 bases spanning the gap. This CDR3 has 17 residues. In germline, CDR1 is SGDLS, CDR2 YYNGEE. CDR3 protein: CASSVNGNTKPPNEQFF. As DNA, the CDR3 is TGTGCCAGCAGCGTAAACGGGAACACCAAGCCTCCTAATGAGCAGTTCTTC. Using reference TRBV9 and TRBJ2-1 for the parts outside the CDR3, the full variable domain is DSGVTQTPKHLITATGQRVTLRCSPRSGDLSVYWYQQSLDQGLQFLIQYYNGEERAKGNILERFSAQQFPDLHSELNLSSLELGDSALYFCASSVNGNTKPPNEQFFGPGTRLTVL.

The chain is built from TRBV7-9 and TRBJ2-5; 7 bases fit TRBD1. Germline V gene lookup returns CDR1 SEHNR and CDR2 FQNEAQ (reference sequence). The CDR3 is made up of 16 amino acids. With V trimmed by 5 bases and J by 4 bases, 13 bases remained unmatched. In nucleotides, the CDR3 is TGTGCCAGCAGCCTGGACAGGCCCGACCAGGGAGAGACCCAGTACTTC. It encodes CASSLDRPDQGETQYF.

The chain employs TRBV6-1 and TRBJ2-6; 8 nucleotides match TRBD1. The V gene end was trimmed by 5 bases and the J gene end by 1 base; junction bases not matched to a gene: 10. The length of the CDR3 is 18 residues. CDR1 is MNHNS, CDR2 SASEGT, per germline. The CDR3 protein is CASSKDRGSLSGANVLTF. In nucleotides, the CDR3 is TGTGCCAGCAGTAAAGACAGGGGAAGCTTGTCTGGGGCCAACGTCCTGACTTTC.

The chain has TRBV4-1 and TRBJ2-5, with 15 positions matching TRBD2. The V and J ends lost 3 bases and 5 bases, in that order; junction bases with no gene match: 4. Germline V gene lookup returns CDR1 MGHRA and CDR2 YSYEKL. CDR3 size: 16 residues. The CDR3 spells CASSHGTSGRWETQYF. CDR3 nucleotides: TGCGCCAGCAGCCATGGGACTAGCGGGAGGTGGGAGACCCAGTACTTC.

The J gene is TRBJ1-4, the V gene TRBV10-3, with D possibly TRBD1 on 5 matching bases. V lost 3 bases, J lost 8 bases, and 13 bases lay in between. The CDR3 contains 14 residues. In germline, CDR1 is ENHRY, CDR2 SYGVKD. The CDR3 loop is CAISEGVEGEKLFF. CDR3 nucleotides: TGTGCCATCAGTGAAGGGGTGGAGGGGGAAAAACTGTTTTTT.

This sequence joins TRBV25-1 and TRBJ2-7, with D possibly being TRBD2 (6 bases). CDR3 length: 18 amino acids. The V gene's germline CDR1 is MGHDK and CDR2 SYGVNS. V dropped 4 bases and J dropped 0 bases, with 22 bases sitting between them. The CDR3 sequence: CASSVGLEEGIYSYEQYF. The CDR3 bases are TGTGCCAGCAGTGTAGGGCTAGAGGAGGGTATTTACTCCTACGAGCAGTACTTC.

The chain combines TRBV28 with TRBJ2-7, with D possibly matching TRBD2 (5 bases). Deletions cut 5 bases from V and 3 bases from J, with 11 bases between. The germline V gene has CDR1 MDHEN and CDR2 SYDVKM. The CDR3 extends over 13 amino acids. In DNA, the CDR3 is TGTGCCAGCAGTAAGGGAGTCCTCTACGAGCAGTACTTC. As protein: CASSKGVLYEQYF.

This clone was recorded once. The chain combines TRBV5-1 with TRBJ2-7, with D perhaps being TRBD1 or TRBD2 (5 bases each). CDR1 and CDR2 from the germline V gene are SGHRS and YFSETQ. The CDR3 has 14 residues. The V and J ends lost 8 bases and 3 bases respectively, with 18 bases between them. CDR3 DNA sequence: TGCGCCAGTTCCGGGGACCTTTATGACTACGAGCAGTACTTC. Protein product: CASSGDLYDYEQYF.

V gene TRBV5-6 combines with J gene TRBJ1-1; D is unclear. This CDR3 is 13 amino acids long. Germline CDR1 and CDR2: SGHDT and YYEEEE. The ends were cut back, 2 bases at V and 2 bases at J, with 7 bases in the middle. The CDR3 region is CASSFGSNTEAFF. The CDR3 DNA reads as TGTGCCAGCAGCTTTGGTAGTAACACTGAAGCTTTCTTT.

The chain recombines TRBV27 with TRBJ2-7; tentative D call: TRBD1 (6 bases). Per germline, CDR1 MNHEY and CDR2 SMNVEV (reference sequence). The CDR3 is 13 amino acids. V lost 6 bases to trimming and J lost 5 bases, with 14 bases between them. The CDR3 DNA is TGTGCCAGCAGCAGGGGCTTACGGGACGAGCAGTACTTC. This sequence encodes CASSRGLRDEQYF.

The chain has TRBV27 and TRBJ1-2, with a possible D match to TRBD1 (6 bases). V was trimmed by 7 bases and J by 2 bases, leaving 14 bases between them. The length of the CDR3 is 14 residues. Per germline, CDR1 MNHEY and CDR2 SMNVEV (reference sequence). In DNA, the CDR3 is TGTGCCAGCAATGGAGGGGGTGGGAACTATGGCTACACCTTC. Protein: CASNGGGGNYGYTF.

The V gene is TRBV28, the J gene TRBJ2-7; either TRBD1 or TRBD2 may supply D (6 bases each). The CDR3 totals 15 residues. The V end lost 3 bases, the J end lost 0 bases, and 12 bases lay between the germline ends. Germline loops: CDR1 MDHEN, CDR2 SYDVKM. The CDR3 DNA follows: TGTGCCAGCAGTTTGGGGGGCGTACTCTCCTACGAGCAGTACTTC. This codes for CASSLGGVLSYEQYF. Based on the CDR3 plus reference TRBV28 and TRBJ2-7, the full variable domain is DVKVTQSSRYLVKRTGEKVFLECVQDMDHENMFWYRQDPGLGLRLIYFSYDVKMKEKGDIPEGYSVSREKKERFSLILESASTNQTSMYLCASSLGGVLSYEQYFGPGTRLTVT.

The chain has TRBV30 and TRBJ2-7; D unclear. The V and J ends lost 3 bases and 4 bases respectively, with 7 bases between them. The CDR3 loop spans 11 amino acids. The germline V gene has CDR1 GTSNPN and CDR2 SVGIG (reference sequence). The CDR3 nucleotides read TGTGCCTGGAGGAACTTTTACGAGCAGTACTTC. Protein sequence: CAWRNFYEQYF.

In DNA form, the CDR3 reads TGTGCCAGCAGCTTAGATGGGGGGCGTCGGGATGAGCAGTTCTTC. It is translated as CASSLDGGRRDEQFF. The chain combines TRBV7-8 with TRBJ2-1; D is perhaps TRBD1 or TRBD2 (6 bases each). V lost 1 base and J lost 8, with 15 bases in between. This CDR3 is 15 amino acids long. The germline V gene encodes CDR1 SGHVS and CDR2 FQNEAQ.

The CDR3 loop reads CASSSPARDSHEKLFF. CDR3 bases: TGTGCCAGCAGCTCCCCCGCCCGGGACAGTCATGAAAAACTGTTTTTT. The V gene is TRBV11-2, the J gene TRBJ1-4; 7 bases align to TRBD1. This CDR3 spans 16 amino acids. CDR1 and CDR2 (germline): SGHAT, FQNNGV. J lost 6 bases, V lost 4 bases, and 11 bases had no gene match. Filled out from reference TRBV11-2 and TRBJ1-4, the complete variable domain reads EAGVAQSPRYKIIEKRQSVAFWCNPISGHATLYWYQQILGQGPKLLIQFQNNGVVDDSQLPKDRFSAERLKGVDSTLKIQPAKLEDSAVYLCASSSPARDSHEKLFFGSGTQLSVL.

V is TRBV7-2 and J is TRBJ2-7; 10 bases match TRBD1. This CDR3 is built from 15 residues. The germline V gene encodes CDR1 SGHTA and CDR2 FQGNSA. The ends lost 3 bases at V and 5 bases at J; junction bases unmatched: 7. CDR3 amino acids: CASSFMGQGCHEQYF. CDR3 nucleotides: TGTGCCAGCAGCTTTATGGGACAGGGGTGCCACGAGCAGTACTTC.

The chain joins TRBV11-2 to TRBJ2-2, with 7 bases fitting TRBD2. Trimming at V came to 5 bases and at J to 8 bases, leaving 5 bases not matched to a gene. The CDR3 consists of 13 residues. The germline V gene encodes CDR1 SGHAT and CDR2 FQNNGV. The CDR3, as DNA: TGTGCCAGCAGCGTCACTAGCGAAGGGGAGCTGTTTTTT. It specifies CASSVTSEGELFF.